Here is one T cell receptor (beta chain) with its context. Its antigen is not known. The data are from a study of STAT5B mutations in CD4+ large granular lymphocyte leukemia. Study-level information: Among healthy donors, a particular HLA allele went with more CDR3 'QG' motifs. Study-level findings and limits: Without putative leukemic clones, patient CD4-sorted repertoires remained more clonal than healthy CD4+ repertoires. Main leukemic clonotypes were patient-specific, but 25% appeared at low frequency elsewhere.

Assay: immunoSEQ multiplex PCR; the TCRdb copy retains only in-frame clones and omits some. The repertoire holds 25,000 to 30,000 clones, with roughly three quarters as singletons. Specimen: CD4+ T cells from blood buffy coats. This TCR came from a human donor in good health.

In DNA form, the CDR3 reads TGTGCCAGCAGCTTAGATGGCAAGGCGGGGGGCTACAATGAGCAGTTCTTC. It yields the protein CASSLDGKAGGYNEQFF. The chain has TRBV7-2 and TRBJ2-1; 8 bases agree with TRBD2. The CDR3 is 17 amino acids. V was clipped by 1 base and J by 3 bases; unmatched bases: 8. Germline values: CDR1 SGHTA, CDR2 FQGNSA.